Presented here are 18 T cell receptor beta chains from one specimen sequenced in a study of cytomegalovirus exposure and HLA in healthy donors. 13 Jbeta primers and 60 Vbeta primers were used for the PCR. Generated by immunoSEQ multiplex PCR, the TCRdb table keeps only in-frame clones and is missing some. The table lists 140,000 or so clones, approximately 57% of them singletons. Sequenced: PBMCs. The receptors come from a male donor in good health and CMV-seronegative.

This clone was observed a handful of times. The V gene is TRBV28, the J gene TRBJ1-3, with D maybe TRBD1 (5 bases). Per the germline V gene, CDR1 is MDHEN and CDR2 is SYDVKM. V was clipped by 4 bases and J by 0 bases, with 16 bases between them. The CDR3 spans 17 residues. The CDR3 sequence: CASSSSWGGDSGNTIYF. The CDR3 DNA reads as TGTGCCAGCAGTTCTAGTTGGGGGGGGGACTCTGGAAACACCATATATTTT.

CDR3 region: CASSILTTSVAEAFF. The CDR3 nucleotides read TGTGCCAGCAGCATTTTGACAACCTCGGTGGCTGAAGCTTTCTTT. The chain joins TRBV5-5 to TRBJ1-1, with D unclear. The CDR3 length is 15 residues. Trimming stripped 4 bases from V and 6 bases from J, with 19 bases between. CDR1 is SGHKS, CDR2 YYEKEE, per germline (reference sequence).

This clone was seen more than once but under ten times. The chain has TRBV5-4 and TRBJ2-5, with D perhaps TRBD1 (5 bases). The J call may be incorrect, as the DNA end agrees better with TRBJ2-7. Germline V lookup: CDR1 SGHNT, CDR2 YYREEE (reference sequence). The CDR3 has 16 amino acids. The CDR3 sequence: CASSLGGRASSYEQYF. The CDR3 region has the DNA TGTGCCAGCAGCTTGGGAGGCAGGGCCAGCTCCTACGAGCAGTACTTC.

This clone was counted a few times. The CDR3 DNA follows: TGTGCCAGCAGCGCCACTGCCCAGACAGGATCATTTTCCACCTACGAGCAGTACTTC. The encoded protein is CASSATAQTGSFSTYEQYF. The chain joins TRBV7-9 to TRBJ2-7; D might be TRBD1 (6 bases). CDR3 length: 19 residues. The germline CDR1 and CDR2 sequences are SEHNR and FQNEAQ (reference sequence). Deletions cut 5 bases from V and 2 bases from J, with 28 bases between.

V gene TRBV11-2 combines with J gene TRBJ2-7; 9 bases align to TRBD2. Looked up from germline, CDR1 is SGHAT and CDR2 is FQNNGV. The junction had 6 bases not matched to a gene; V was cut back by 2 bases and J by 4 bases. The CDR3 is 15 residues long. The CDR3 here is CASSLIAGGIYEQYF. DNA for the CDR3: TGTGCCAGCAGCTTAATCGCGGGGGGGATTTACGAGCAGTACTTC.

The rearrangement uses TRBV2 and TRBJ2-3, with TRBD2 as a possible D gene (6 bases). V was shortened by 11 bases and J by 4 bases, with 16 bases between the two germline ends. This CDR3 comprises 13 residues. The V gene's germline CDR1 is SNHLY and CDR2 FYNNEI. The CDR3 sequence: CAGVREWSDTQYF. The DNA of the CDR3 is TGTGCCGGCGTGCGGGAATGGTCAGATACGCAGTATTTT. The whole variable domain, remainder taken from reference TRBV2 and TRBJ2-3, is EPEVTQTPSHQVTQMGQEVILRCVPISNHLYFYWYRQILGQKVEFLVSFYNNEISEKSEIFDDQFSVERPDGSNFTLKIRSTKLEDSAMYFCAGVREWSDTQYFGPGTRLTVL.

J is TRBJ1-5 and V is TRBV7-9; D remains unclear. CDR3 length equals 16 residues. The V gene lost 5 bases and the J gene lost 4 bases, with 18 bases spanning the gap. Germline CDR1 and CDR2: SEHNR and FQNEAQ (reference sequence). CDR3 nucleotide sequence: TGTGCCAGCAGCCCATCCGAGGTCCTAGCAAATCAGCCCCAGCATTTT. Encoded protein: CASSPSEVLANQPQHF.

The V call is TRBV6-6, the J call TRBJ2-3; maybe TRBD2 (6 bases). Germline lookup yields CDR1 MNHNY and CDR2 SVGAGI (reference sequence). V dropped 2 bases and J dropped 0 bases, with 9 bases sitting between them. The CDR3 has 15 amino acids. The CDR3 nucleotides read TGTGCCAGCAGTTACGGGGGACTTAGCACAGATACGCAGTATTTT. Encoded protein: CASSYGGLSTDTQYF.

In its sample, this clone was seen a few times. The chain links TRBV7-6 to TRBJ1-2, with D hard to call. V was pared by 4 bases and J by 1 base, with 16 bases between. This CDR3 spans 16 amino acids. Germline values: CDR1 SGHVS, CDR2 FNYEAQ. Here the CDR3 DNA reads TGTGCCAGCAGCTCCCCCTTCGCGGGAGGTAACTATGGCTACACCTTC. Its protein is CASSSPFAGGNYGYTF.

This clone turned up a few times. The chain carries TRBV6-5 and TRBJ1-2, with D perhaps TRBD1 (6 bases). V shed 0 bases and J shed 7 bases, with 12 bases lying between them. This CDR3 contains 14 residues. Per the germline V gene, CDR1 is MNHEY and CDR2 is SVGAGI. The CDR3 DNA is TGTGCCAGCAGTTACTCGCTGGGGGCGGGTGGCTACACCTTC. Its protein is CASSYSLGAGGYTF.

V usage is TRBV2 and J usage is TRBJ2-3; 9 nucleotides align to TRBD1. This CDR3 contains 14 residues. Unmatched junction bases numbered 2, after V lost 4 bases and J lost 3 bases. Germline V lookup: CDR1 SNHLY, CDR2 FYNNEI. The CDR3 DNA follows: TGTGCCAGCAGTGTACAGGGGGCGACAGATACGCAGTATTTT. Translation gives CASSVQGATDTQYF. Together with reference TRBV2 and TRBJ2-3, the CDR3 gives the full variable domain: EPEVTQTPSHQVTQMGQEVILRCVPISNHLYFYWYRQILGQKVEFLVSFYNNEISEKSEIFDDQFSVERPDGSNFTLKIRSTKLEDSAMYFCASSVQGATDTQYFGPGTRLTVL.

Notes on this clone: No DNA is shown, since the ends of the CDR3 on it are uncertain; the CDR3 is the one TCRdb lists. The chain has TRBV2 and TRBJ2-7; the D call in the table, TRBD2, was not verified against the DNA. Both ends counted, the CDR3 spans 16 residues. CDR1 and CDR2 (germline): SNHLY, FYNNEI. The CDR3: CASILGGVNLSYEQYF.

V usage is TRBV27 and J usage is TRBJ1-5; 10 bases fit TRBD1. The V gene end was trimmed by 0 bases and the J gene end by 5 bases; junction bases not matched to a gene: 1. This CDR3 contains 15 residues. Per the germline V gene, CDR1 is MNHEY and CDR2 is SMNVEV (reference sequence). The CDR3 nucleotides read TGTGCCAGCAGTTTATCGACAGGGGGCCATCAGCCCCAGCATTTT. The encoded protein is CASSLSTGGHQPQHF.

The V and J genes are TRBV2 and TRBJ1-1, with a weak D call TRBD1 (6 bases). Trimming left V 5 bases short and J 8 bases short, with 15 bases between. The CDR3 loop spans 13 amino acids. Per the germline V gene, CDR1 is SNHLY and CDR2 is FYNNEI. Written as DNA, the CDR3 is TGTGCCAGCAGTCAGGGGTCGGGCCGCGAAGCTTTCTTT. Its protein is CASSQGSGREAFF.

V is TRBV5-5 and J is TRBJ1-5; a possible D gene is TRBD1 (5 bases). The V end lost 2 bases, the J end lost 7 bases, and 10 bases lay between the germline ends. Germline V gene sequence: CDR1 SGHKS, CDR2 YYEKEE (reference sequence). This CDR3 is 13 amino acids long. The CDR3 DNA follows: TGTGCCAGCAGCTTATGGGGGGAACAGCCCCAGCATTTT. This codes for CASSLWGEQPQHF.

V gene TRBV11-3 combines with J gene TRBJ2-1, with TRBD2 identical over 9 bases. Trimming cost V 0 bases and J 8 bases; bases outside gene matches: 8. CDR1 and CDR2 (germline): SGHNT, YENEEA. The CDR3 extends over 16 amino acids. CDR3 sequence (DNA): TGTGCCAGCAGCTTAGATGGGCGGGGGGGGGTCGATGAGCAGTTCTTC. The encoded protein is CASSLDGRGGVDEQFF.

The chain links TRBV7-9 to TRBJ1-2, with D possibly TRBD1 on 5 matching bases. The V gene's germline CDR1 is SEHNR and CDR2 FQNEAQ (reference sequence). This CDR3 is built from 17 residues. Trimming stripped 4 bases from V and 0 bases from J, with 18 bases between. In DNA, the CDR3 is TGTGCCAGCAGCTCCAGAACCAGGGTTACTGCTAACTATGGCTACACCTTC. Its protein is CASSSRTRVTANYGYTF.

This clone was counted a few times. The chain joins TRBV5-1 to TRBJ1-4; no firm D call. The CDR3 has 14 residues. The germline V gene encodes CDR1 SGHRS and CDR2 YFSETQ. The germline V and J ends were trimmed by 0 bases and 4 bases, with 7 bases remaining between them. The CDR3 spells CASSLGLRNEKLFF. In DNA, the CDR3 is TGCGCCAGCAGCTTGGGACTGCGTAATGAAAAACTGTTTTTT.